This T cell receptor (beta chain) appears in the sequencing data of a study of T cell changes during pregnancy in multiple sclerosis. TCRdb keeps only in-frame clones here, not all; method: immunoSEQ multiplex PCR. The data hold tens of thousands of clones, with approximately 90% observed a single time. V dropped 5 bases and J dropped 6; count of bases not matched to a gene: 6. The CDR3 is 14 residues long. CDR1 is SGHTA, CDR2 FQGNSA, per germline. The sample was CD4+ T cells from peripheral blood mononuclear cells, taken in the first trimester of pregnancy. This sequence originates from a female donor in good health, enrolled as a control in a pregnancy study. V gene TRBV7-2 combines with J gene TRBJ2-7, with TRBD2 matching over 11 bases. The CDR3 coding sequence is TGTGCCAGCAGCCCCTCCCTAGCGGGAGGCGAGCAGTACTTC. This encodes CASSPSLAGGEQYF.